This TCR beta chain was retrieved from a study of blood T cell repertoires in COVID-19. Looking at the study overall: COVID-19 samples from acute and convalescent phases originated in the United States, Italy and Spain. The analysed material was cDNA or gDNA that came from T cells, B-cell-depleted T cells, or PBMCs.

Only in-frame clones appear in the TCRdb table, and some are missing; sequencing was by immunoSEQ multiplex PCR. Altogether about 250,000 clones are present, approximately 90% being singletons, with the ten largest covering roughly 6.7%. V shed 1 base, J shed 3 bases, and the junction held 5 bases outside the gene matches. The length of the CDR3 is 14 residues. Germline CDR1 is SQVTM and CDR2 is ANQGSEA. The chain joins TRBV29-1 to TRBJ2-7, with TRBD2 matching over 8 bases. The TCR sequence derives from a woman under 40 with COVID-19, enrolled during active disease. The sequencing sample was made of peripheral blood. The CDR3 is CSVEGAGGLYEQYF. CDR3 DNA: TGCAGCGTTGAAGGCGCGGGGGGCCTCTACGAGCAGTACTTC.